This T cell receptor beta chain was documented in a study of blood T cell repertoires in COVID-19. Study-level background: Acute-phase and convalescent COVID-19 samples originated in the United States, Italy and Spain. PBMCs, B-cell-depleted T cells, or T cells provided the cDNA or gDNA that made up the material.

The Seattle patients joined while their infection was active and were tracked longitudinally afterward. Per the germline V gene, CDR1 is MGHRA and CDR2 is YSYEKL. The CDR3 totals 19 residues. Trimming took off 4 bases at V and 8 bases at J, with 32 bases between the two ends. In the original processing: Scientists estimated how many nucleated cells there were by amplifying reference gene primers. The assay was immunoSEQ multiplex PCR, and TCRdb's table has in-frame clones only and misses some. Clone size and V and J calls were adopted from that table, with D and trimming inferred from the DNA. The data show 500,000 to 600,000 clones, roughly nine tenths seen once.

This chain links TRBV4-1 with TRBJ1-2, with D possibly TRBD1 on 5 matching bases. This TCR derives from a woman aged 50 to 60 with COVID-19, enrolled during active disease. Sequencing was performed on peripheral blood. CDR3 DNA: TGCGCCAGCAGCCTCCCTAGGACGGGGACTGGAAGTAGCCGAAGGGGCTACACCTTC. It translates to CASSLPRTGTGSSRRGYTF.